This T cell receptor (beta chain) was identified during a study of cytomegalovirus exposure and HLA in healthy donors. Study summary: The approximately 120 validation repertoires used the same platform as the roughly 670 first-cohort repertoires, a later analysis reported.

The CDR3 has 14 residues. Germline loops: CDR1 SQVTM, CDR2 ANQGSEA. Trimming took off 4 bases at V and 0 bases at J, with 10 bases between the two ends. From the approximately 120-subject validation cohort, which was separate from the approximately 670-subject first cohort, the donors were drawn. Assay: immunoSEQ multiplex PCR; the TCRdb copy retains only in-frame clones and omits some. The table lists under 80,000 clones, around 94% of them singletons. The sequenced sample consisted of PBMCs. The J gene is TRBJ1-3, the V gene TRBV29-1, with D unclear. The sequence was collected from a woman aged 18-30 years in good health and CMV-seropositive. The CDR3 DNA sequence: TGCAGCGTTGTAAGCCCGATCTCTGGAAACACCATATATTTT. It specifies CSVVSPISGNTIYF.